These 25 T cell receptor beta chains came from one sample sequenced in a study of identical twins. TCRdb independently ran MiXCR on the 5' RACE reads; one entry per CDR3 protein. The table lists 690,000 or so distinct CDR3 sequences, roughly 8% of them singletons, with 0.98% in the top ten. These data are also associated with another study on yellow fever vaccine responses in identical twins.

Material for sequencing was PBMCs. The receptors originated from a woman in her late teens or twenties in good health.

The chain employs TRBV29-1 and TRBJ1-2, with unresolved D. V was clipped by 0 bases and J by 8 bases, with 19 bases between them. This CDR3 is 15 amino acids long. Germline V gene lookup returns CDR1 SQVTM and CDR2 ANQGSEA. The CDR3 protein is CSVEDRAGIGRGYTF. DNA for the CDR3: TGCAGCGTTGAAGATCGGGCCGGGATTGGCAGGGGCTACACCTTC.

This clonotype has more than one count but fewer than ten. The chain employs TRBV29-1 and TRBJ2-3; D might be TRBD1 or TRBD2, each matching 5 bases. V was trimmed by 7 bases and J by 6 bases, leaving 17 bases between them. Per the germline V gene, CDR1 is SQVTM and CDR2 is ANQGSEA. CDR3 size: 13 residues. The CDR3 spells CSAGTEYIDTQYF. The CDR3 DNA reads as TGCAGCGCCGGGACCGAATATATCGATACGCAGTATTTT.

This clonotype was counted at least ten times. The gene calls are TRBV29-1 and TRBJ2-3; D remains unclear. Germline V CDR1 and CDR2: SQVTM, ANQGSEA. The CDR3 is 12 residues long. V was pared by 6 bases and J by 2 bases, with 9 bases between. For the CDR3, the DNA is TGCAGCGTCGTTAGGCTCACAGATACGCAGTATTTT. Residues: CSVVRLTDTQYF.

This chain connects TRBV7-8 to TRBJ2-5; perhaps TRBD1 as D (5 bases). With 5 bases removed from V and 3 bases from J, the gap between germline ends came to 16 bases. This CDR3 has 15 residues. Germline V gives CDR1 SGHVS, CDR2 FQNEAQ. This CDR3 reads CASSPGLGTEETQYF. As DNA, the CDR3 is TGTGCCAGCAGCCCAGGGCTCGGAACCGAAGAGACCCAGTACTTC.

This sequence joins TRBV27 and TRBJ2-3; TRBD1 might be the D (6 bases). Germline CDR1 MNHEY, CDR2 SMNVEV (reference sequence). The CDR3 contains 16 residues. Trimming removed 3 bases from V and 1 base from J, with 14 bases in between. CDR3 region: CASSFGQRTGTDTQYF. CDR3 nucleotide sequence: TGTGCCAGCAGTTTCGGACAGCGCACAGGCACAGATACGCAGTATTTT.

This clonotype was observed a handful of times. The V call is TRBV11-1, the J call TRBJ2-7; 9 bases align to TRBD2. Germline V gene sequence: CDR1 SGHAT, CDR2 FQDESV (reference sequence). The V segment lost 4 bases and the J segment 11 bases; nucleotides outside the gene matches: 15. CDR3 length equals 15 residues. CDR3 residues: CASSSSSLAGSQKYF. As DNA, the CDR3 is TGTGCCAGCAGCTCGTCCTCCCTAGCGGGGAGTCAGAAGTACTTC.

The V and J genes are TRBV7-2 and TRBJ2-5, with D maybe TRBD2 (7 bases). Trimming removed 1 base from V and 0 bases from J, with 18 bases in between. CDR3 length equals 18 residues. The germline CDR1 and CDR2 sequences are SGHTA and FQGNSA. The CDR3 DNA reads TGTGCCAGCAGCTTAGGGCTTGGGGGCGGGGGAAACCAAGAGACCCAGTACTTC. This sequence encodes CASSLGLGGGGNQETQYF.

The chain has TRBV29-1 and TRBJ2-1, with TRBD1 matching 7 bases. This CDR3 contains 12 residues. Germline V gene sequence: CDR1 SQVTM, CDR2 ANQGSEA. The V and J ends lost 7 bases and 4 bases, in that order; junction bases with no gene match: 4. The CDR3 protein is CSEQGPYNEQFF. DNA of the CDR3: TGCAGCGAACAGGGGCCGTACAATGAGCAGTTCTTC.

This clonotype was found a few times. The chain links TRBV7-3 to TRBJ2-4, with 7 bases identical to TRBD1. Looked up from germline, CDR1 is SGHTA and CDR2 is FQGTGA. This CDR3 spans 14 amino acids. J lost 6 bases, V lost 5 bases, and 7 bases had no gene match. CDR3 residues: CASSPRQGANIQYF. The CDR3 DNA reads TGTGCCAGCAGCCCCCGACAGGGAGCAAACATTCAGTACTTC.

The CDR3 DNA reads TGTGCCAGCAGTTTGGACAGGGGGAATGAAAAACTGTTTTTT. Protein: CASSLDRGNEKLFF. The rearrangement uses TRBV2 and TRBJ1-4, with 10 bases lining up with TRBD1. Looked up from germline, CDR1 is SNHLY and CDR2 is FYNNEI. With V trimmed by 5 bases and J by 5 bases, 2 bases remained unmatched. This CDR3 has 14 amino acids.

In its sample, this clonotype was seen a few times. The chain links TRBV25-1 to TRBJ2-3; D is unclear. This CDR3 is 13 amino acids long. The germline CDR1 and CDR2 sequences are MGHDK and SYGVNS. Trimming shortened V by 2 bases and J by 1 base, and 4 bases separated the two germline ends. This CDR3 reads CASSEQRTDTQYF. Written as DNA, the CDR3 is TGTGCCAGCAGTGAACAGCGCACAGATACGCAGTATTTT.

This clonotype was counted between two and nine times. The junction does not match germline at one end; this may be a read error. This chain joins TRBV3-1 and TRBJ2-7; maybe TRBD2 (6 bases). This CDR3 region has 13 residues. The germline gives CDR1 LGHDT, CDR2 YNNKEL (reference sequence). The CDR3 DNA follows: TGTGCCAGCAGCCGAAAGATTGGCGAGCGGGTGAGGTTC. Translating gives CASSRKIGERVRF.

In this sample, this clonotype turned up a few times. The chain combines TRBV2 with TRBJ2-5; maybe TRBD2 (6 bases). CDR1 is SNHLY, CDR2 FYNNEI, per germline. CDR3 length: 17 residues. V lost 8 bases and J lost 6, with 28 bases in between. CDR3 nucleotides: TGTGCCAGCCTAGAGAGCGGGCCCAGGGATCATCAAAAGACCCAGTACTTC. Its protein is CASLESGPRDHQKTQYF.

This clonotype was observed at least ten times. The chain is built from TRBV3-1 and TRBJ2-7; 9 nucleotides agree with TRBD1. Germline V gene lookup returns CDR1 LGHDT and CDR2 YNNKEL (reference sequence). The CDR3 has 15 residues. With 6 bases clipped from V and 3 bases from J, the junction kept 9 bases outside the gene matches. CDR3 region: CASSAPGQGFYEQYF. DNA for the CDR3: TGTGCCAGCAGTGCCCCGGGACAGGGATTCTACGAGCAGTACTTC.

This clonotype appeared many times. The gene calls are TRBV28 and TRBJ2-1; 9 positions agree with TRBD1. CDR3 length: 15 residues. The germline gives CDR1 MDHEN, CDR2 SYDVKM. The V and J ends lost 6 bases and 8 bases, in that order; junction bases with no gene match: 11. The CDR3 DNA reads TGTGCCAGCAGCCAACCCTACAGGGGGCAGGATGAGCAGTTCTTC. It is translated as CASSQPYRGQDEQFF.

In its sample, this clonotype was seen many times. The rearrangement uses TRBV12-3 or TRBV12-4 and TRBJ2-3, with D possibly called TRBD1 or TRBD2 (5 bases each). Deletions cut 7 bases from V and 5 bases from J, with 16 bases between. The CDR3 totals 14 residues. CDR3 loop: CASKAPGAGDTQYF. The CDR3 DNA reads as TGTGCCAGCAAGGCCCCCGGGGCGGGAGATACGCAGTATTTT.

The rearrangement joins TRBV4-2 to TRBJ2-3; 10 bases match TRBD2. The CDR3 spans 15 residues. The germline gives CDR1 LGHNA, CDR2 YNFKEQ. The V and J ends lost 3 bases and 6 bases, in that order; junction bases with no gene match: 6. The CDR3 loop is CASSHLAGDIDTQYF. CDR3 sequence (DNA): TGTGCCAGCAGCCACCTAGCGGGGGATATCGATACGCAGTATTTT.

This clonotype was seen ten or more times. V and J are TRBV12-3 or TRBV12-4 and TRBJ2-7, with a weak D call TRBD1 (5 bases). V lost 5 bases and J 1 base, leaving 9 bases between the germline ends. The CDR3 spans 13 residues. The CDR3 loop is CASSDRQSYEQYF. CDR3 in DNA: TGTGCCAGCAGTGACAGACAGTCCTACGAGCAGTACTTC.

The chain's CDR3 is CASSPLRTGEETQYF. For the CDR3, the DNA is TGTGCCAGCTCACCACTGCGGACAGGCGAAGAGACCCAGTACTTC. The chain recombines TRBV18 with TRBJ2-5, with 7 bases matching TRBD1. This CDR3 is built from 15 residues. J gave up 3 bases and V 1 base, and 5 bases lay outside the gene matches. Germline V gene sequence: CDR1 KGHSH, CDR2 LQKENI.

This clonotype occurred a few times. The chain links TRBV6-2 or TRBV6-3 to TRBJ2-7, with 7 bases identical to TRBD2. Germline lookup yields CDR1 MNHEY and CDR2 SVGEGT. This CDR3 region has 16 residues. The J segment lost 1 base and the V segment lost 5 bases, leaving 11 bases of the junction unmatched. The CDR3 sequence is CASSDPGGTNSYEQYF. The CDR3 region has the DNA TGTGCCAGCAGTGATCCCGGGGGGACGAATTCCTACGAGCAGTACTTC.

This clonotype was recorded at least ten times. J is TRBJ1-6 and V is TRBV3-1; 11 bases match TRBD1. CDR3 size: 17 residues. Germline-derived CDR1 and CDR2 are LGHDT and YNNKEL (reference sequence). Trimming at V came to 0 bases and at J to 7 bases, leaving 5 bases not matched to a gene. CDR3 DNA sequence: TGTGCCAGCAGCCAAGAGGGGACAGGGGGACGGAATTCACCCCTCCACTTT. It translates to CASSQEGTGGRNSPLHF.

This clonotype was detected only a few times. The genes are TRBV4-3 and TRBJ2-3; 13 nucleotides line up with TRBD2. Germline loops: CDR1 LGHNA, CDR2 YSLEER. The CDR3 runs to 19 residues. Losses at the gene ends were 1 base for V and 4 bases for J; bases not matched to a gene: 11. CDR3 sequence reads: CASSQVSRTSGSWSDTQYF. The CDR3 bases are TGCGCCAGCAGCCAAGTGAGCCGGACTAGCGGGAGTTGGTCAGATACGCAGTATTTT.

The gene calls are TRBV20-1 and TRBJ2-6; D may be TRBD2 (6 bases). The length of the CDR3 is 15 residues. CDR1 and CDR2 (germline): DFQATT, SNEGSKA (reference sequence). Trimming stripped 4 bases from V and 2 bases from J, with 12 bases between. This chain's CDR3 is CSAMPPGAGANVLTF. Written as DNA, the CDR3 is TGCAGTGCTATGCCCCCGGGGGCTGGGGCCAACGTCCTGACTTTC.

This clonotype has ten or more counts. The rearrangement links TRBV24-1 to TRBJ2-1, with 9 positions matching TRBD2. The germline V gene has CDR1 KGHDR and CDR2 SFDVKD. The V gene end was trimmed by 4 bases and the J gene end by 9 bases; junction bases not matched to a gene: 12. The CDR3 is 16 residues long. The CDR3 DNA sequence: TGTGCCACCAGTGAGGCCGGGACTAGCCCCTCAGGTGAGCAGTTCTTC. Its protein product is CATSEAGTSPSGEQFF.

The chain has TRBV10-3 and TRBJ2-1, with TRBD1 as a possible D gene (9 bases). This CDR3 has 18 residues. Looked up from germline, CDR1 is ENHRY and CDR2 is SYGVKD. V shed 4 bases and J shed 0 bases, with 19 bases lying between them. The CDR3 sequence is CAISGGQGSGGSYNEQFF. In nucleotides, the CDR3 is TGTGCCATCAGTGGTGGACAGGGGAGCGGGGGCTCCTACAATGAGCAGTTCTTC.